The 32 T cell receptor beta chains presented below share a single source sample, sequenced in a study of shared clonotypes between healthy human individuals. Repertoires were generated with immunoSEQ multiplex PCR, while TCRdb's copy carries only in-frame clones and drops some. The sample shows approximately 320,000 clones, roughly 70% of them seen only once. Specimen: memory CD4+ T cells sorted from blood. Subset described: CD45RA-negative fraction. The receptor source for this set is a man aged 25-45 years in good health.

CDR3 protein: CASSPPRPGELFF. The CDR3 region has the DNA TGTGCCAGCAGTCCTCCCCGACCCGGGGAGCTGTTTTTT. The chain combines TRBV27 with TRBJ2-2; D not resolved. Looked up from germline, CDR1 is MNHEY and CDR2 is SMNVEV (reference sequence). Trimming cost V 5 bases and J 6 bases, with 10 bases left between them. CDR3 length equals 13 residues.

This clone was seen only once. The J gene is TRBJ1-2, the V gene TRBV5-6, with 8 positions matching TRBD1. From germline, CDR1 is SGHDT and CDR2 YYEEEE. The CDR3 contains 13 residues. Trimming at V came to 5 bases and at J to 2 bases, leaving 2 bases not matched to a gene. The chain's CDR3 is CASRDRVNYGYTF. The CDR3 nucleotides read TGTGCCAGCAGGGACAGGGTAAACTATGGCTACACCTTC.

The V gene is TRBV5-1, the J gene TRBJ2-6; D is perhaps TRBD2 (7 bases). Trimming shortened V by 1 base and J by 1 base, and 12 bases separated the two germline ends. Germline values: CDR1 SGHRS, CDR2 YFSETQ. The CDR3 length is 17 residues. Here the CDR3 DNA reads TGCGCCAGCAGCTTGCAGGGAGGGGGTTCTGGGGCCAACGTCCTGACTTTC. Residues: CASSLQGGGSGANVLTF.

The chain recombines TRBV11-2 with TRBJ2-2; a weak D match, TRBD1 (6 bases). Germline CDR1 is SGHAT and CDR2 is FQNNGV. The CDR3 loop spans 16 amino acids. Trimming cost V 5 bases and J 4 bases, with 17 bases left between them. This chain's CDR3 is CASSQGTTPRTGELFF. The DNA for the CDR3 is TGTGCCAGCAGCCAAGGGACAACTCCCCGCACCGGGGAGCTGTTTTTT.

The chain couples TRBV11-2 to TRBJ1-1; D unclear. Germline V gene data show CDR1 as SGHAT and CDR2 as FQNNGV. The V gene lost 5 bases and the J gene lost 2 bases, with 12 bases spanning the gap. The CDR3 is 14 amino acids. The CDR3 protein is CASSPVRGNTEAFF. The CDR3 nucleotides are TGTGCCAGCAGCCCGGTCCGGGGAAACACTGAAGCTTTCTTT.

Only one count was recorded for this clone. V gene TRBV10-1 combines with J gene TRBJ2-1; no reliable D call. V dropped 3 bases and J dropped 4 bases, with 7 bases sitting between them. CDR3 length: 13 amino acids. Germline assignment: CDR1 WNHNN and CDR2 SYGVQD (reference sequence). The CDR3 here is CASSEGRYNEQFF. CDR3 coding DNA: TGCGCCAGCAGTGAAGGGCGATACAATGAGCAGTTCTTC.

The chain links TRBV4-3 to TRBJ1-2; no definite D call. Germline V gives CDR1 LGHNA, CDR2 YSLEER. This CDR3 contains 15 residues. V was cut by 2 bases and J by 1 base, with 11 bases left in between. CDR3 residues: CASSQSARNNYGYTF. The CDR3 nucleotides are TGCGCCAGCAGCCAATCAGCTCGGAATAACTATGGCTACACCTTC.

The chain has TRBV11-2 and TRBJ2-1; D may be TRBD2 (6 bases). CDR3 length: 14 residues. Deletions cut 5 bases from V and 5 bases from J, with 13 bases between. Germline V gene sequence: CDR1 SGHAT, CDR2 FQNNGV. CDR3 loop: CASSQPRTNNEQFF. The CDR3 region has the DNA TGTGCCAGCAGCCAACCACGGACTAACAATGAGCAGTTCTTC.

V gene TRBV5-6 combines with J gene TRBJ1-1, with D possibly TRBD1 on 6 matching bases. CDR3 length: 14 amino acids. The germline gives CDR1 SGHDT, CDR2 YYEEEE. Deletions cut 4 bases from V and 4 bases from J, with 14 bases between. The CDR3 spells CASSRPARGTEAFF. The CDR3 region has the DNA TGTGCCAGCAGCCGGCCCGCCAGGGGCACTGAAGCTTTCTTT.

The chain joins TRBV27 to TRBJ2-2, with 9 bases lining up with TRBD2. With V trimmed by 3 bases and J by 6 bases, 8 bases remained unmatched. The CDR3 totals 16 residues. Per the germline V gene, CDR1 is MNHEY and CDR2 is SMNVEV (reference sequence). The chain's CDR3 is CASSFGGRGRAGELFF. CDR3 DNA sequence: TGTGCCAGCAGTTTTGGTGGTCGCGGGAGGGCCGGGGAGCTGTTTTTT.

The V and J genes are TRBV9 and TRBJ2-5; TRBD2 agrees at 16 bases. Per the germline V gene, CDR1 is SGDLS and CDR2 is YYNGEE. V shed 3 bases, J shed 5 bases, and the junction held 7 bases outside the gene matches. This CDR3 has 17 residues. The CDR3 DNA reads as TGTGCCAGCAGCGGGGGACTAGCGGGAGGGCCTTGGGAGACCCAGTACTTC. This translates into CASSGGLAGGPWETQYF.

This sequence joins TRBV30 and TRBJ2-6, with TRBD1 matching 8 bases. This CDR3 has 15 residues. Trimming at V came to 5 bases and at J to 3 bases, leaving 6 bases not matched to a gene. CDR1 and CDR2 from the germline V gene are GTSNPN and SVGIG (reference sequence). CDR3 protein: CAWAKTGDGANVLTF. CDR3 DNA sequence: TGTGCCTGGGCCAAGACAGGGGATGGGGCCAACGTCCTGACTTTC.

V is TRBV14 and J is TRBJ2-3; 9 bases are shared with TRBD1. The germline CDR1 and CDR2 sequences are SGHDN and FVKESK. V shed 3 bases and J 4 bases; nucleotides not matched to a gene: 8. The CDR3 is 16 amino acids. The CDR3 nucleotides read TGTGCCAGCAGCCAGGCCGGACAGGGGTTACCAGATACGCAGTATTTT. Amino acids: CASSQAGQGLPDTQYF.

J is TRBJ2-7 and V is TRBV7-2, with 7 bases that match TRBD1. Germline values: CDR1 SGHTA, CDR2 FQGNSA. The length of the CDR3 is 15 residues. J was trimmed by 3 bases and V by 1 base; bases with no gene match: 6. As DNA, the CDR3 is TGTGCCAGCAGCTTAGGTGGGACAGATTTCTACGAGCAGTACTTC. Translating gives CASSLGGTDFYEQYF.

The chain couples TRBV25-1 to TRBJ2-3; 14 bases align to TRBD2. V was clipped by 5 bases and J by 4 bases; unmatched bases: 2. This CDR3 contains 15 residues. Germline CDR1 is MGHDK and CDR2 is SYGVNS. The CDR3 DNA sequence: TGTGCCAGCAGTTCGACTAGCGGGAGGGCAGATACGCAGTATTTT. Its protein is CASSSTSGRADTQYF. The entire variable domain, with the rest obtained from reference TRBV25-1 and TRBJ2-3, is as follows: EADIYQTPRYLVIGTGKKITLECSQTMGHDKMYWYQQDPGMELHLIHYSYGVNSTEKGDLSSESTVSRIRTEHFPLTLESARPSHTSQYLCASSSTSGRADTQYFGPGTRLTVL.

CDR3 in amino acids: CASSLRGGGSTDTQYF. CDR3 DNA: TGTGCCAGCAGCTTAAGAGGGGGCGGGAGCACAGATACGCAGTATTTT. The chain couples TRBV7-3 to TRBJ2-3; 7 bases are a match to TRBD1. Germline V gene lookup returns CDR1 SGHTA and CDR2 FQGTGA. Trimming cost V 1 base and J 0 bases; bases outside gene matches: 4. This CDR3 has 16 residues.

This rearrangement joins TRBV30 to TRBJ1-5; D ambiguous. This CDR3 spans 13 amino acids. In germline, CDR1 is GTSNPN, CDR2 SVGIG (reference sequence). V lost 3 bases and J 10 bases, leaving 16 bases between the germline ends. CDR3 coding DNA: TGTGCCTGGAGGACGGGCCTTAATGAACCCCAGCATTTT. This translates into CAWRTGLNEPQHF.

Regarding this clone: A read error may be the cause here, since a much bigger clone is one base away. This chain connects TRBV2 to TRBJ2-7, with D tentatively TRBD2 (5 bases). This CDR3 spans 11 amino acids. V gave up 6 bases and J gave up 2 bases, with 5 bases separating them. From germline, CDR1 is SNHLY and CDR2 FYNNEI. The CDR3 reads CASSGTYEQYF. CDR3 coding DNA: TGTGCCAGCAGCGGGACCTACGAGCAGTACTTC.

J is TRBJ2-1 and V is TRBV18; D may be TRBD2 (5 bases). The V gene's germline CDR1 is KGHSH and CDR2 LQKENI. The CDR3 loop spans 16 amino acids. The V end was cut by 3 bases, the J end by 1 base, with 13 bases between. CDR3 in amino acids: CASSPPVLASYNEQFF. Here the CDR3 DNA reads TGTGCCAGCTCACCTCCTGTGCTAGCTTCCTACAATGAGCAGTTCTTC.

The table lists this clone with many counts. The same CDR3 can be traced to other DNA sequences in this sample. This chain joins TRBV18 and TRBJ2-2; 10 positions agree with TRBD2. CDR3 length: 17 residues. V shed 3 bases, J shed 2 bases, and the junction held 6 bases outside the gene matches. Germline V gene sequence: CDR1 KGHSH, CDR2 LQKENI. As DNA, the CDR3 is TGTGCCAGCTCACCCCCCGGACTAGCGGTTAACACCGGGGAGCTGTTTTTT. Translating gives CASSPPGLAVNTGELFF.

The CDR3 region has the DNA TGTGCCAGCAGCTCCTTATCCGGGACTAGCGGGAGGGGTGAGCAGTTCTTC. Translating it yields CASSSLSGTSGRGEQFF. This chain joins TRBV7-9 and TRBJ2-1, with 16 bases identical to TRBD2. The length of the CDR3 is 17 residues. CDR1 is SEHNR and CDR2 is FQNEAQ in the germline V gene (reference sequence). With V trimmed by 4 bases and J by 9 bases, 9 bases remained unmatched.

The chain is built from TRBV7-2 and TRBJ2-3, with D possibly being TRBD2 (5 bases). The CDR3 is 15 amino acids. The germline V gene encodes CDR1 SGHTA and CDR2 FQGNSA. V gave up 5 bases and J gave up 7 bases, with 19 bases separating them. CDR3 region: CASSESDSNYYTQYF. CDR3 in DNA: TGTGCCAGCAGCGAGTCGGACTCAAACTATTATACGCAGTATTTT.

The gene calls are TRBV7-2 and TRBJ2-1, with 13 bases matching TRBD2. J was trimmed by 8 bases and V by 4 bases; bases with no gene match: 8. CDR1 and CDR2 (germline): SGHTA, FQGNSA. This CDR3 is built from 16 residues. The CDR3 region is CASSYTGLAGEDEQFF. In nucleotides, the CDR3 is TGTGCCAGCAGCTACACCGGACTAGCGGGAGAGGATGAGCAGTTCTTC.

The chain combines TRBV27 with TRBJ2-1; 7 positions match TRBD1. The CDR3 is 13 amino acids. Germline-derived CDR1 and CDR2 are MNHEY and SMNVEV (reference sequence). With V trimmed by 5 bases and J by 10 bases, 8 bases remained unmatched. This chain's CDR3 is CASSTHRGGEQFF. In DNA, the CDR3 is TGTGCCAGCAGTACACACAGGGGTGGCGAGCAGTTCTTC.

This sequence joins TRBV2 and TRBJ1-1; D is possibly TRBD1 (5 bases). Trimming pared 4 bases from V and 3 bases from J, leaving 9 bases between. CDR3 length: 13 amino acids. Germline CDR1 and CDR2: SNHLY and FYNNEI. CDR3 residues: CASSVEGYTEAFF. The CDR3 DNA reads TGTGCCAGCAGTGTCGAGGGGTACACTGAAGCTTTCTTT.

This chain joins TRBV28 and TRBJ2-1, with a possible D match to TRBD2 (5 bases). The CDR3 consists of 16 residues. Germline-derived CDR1 and CDR2 are MDHEN and SYDVKM. V dropped 6 bases and J dropped 6 bases, with 21 bases sitting between them. The CDR3 coding sequence is TGTGCCAGCAGCCGGGGATTAAGGCAAGAAACCAATGAGCAGTTCTTC. Translation gives CASSRGLRQETNEQFF.

This clone was counted only a few times. The chain combines TRBV5-4 with TRBJ2-5, with 7 bases that match TRBD2. CDR1 and CDR2 (germline): SGHNT, YYREEE (reference sequence). V gave up 4 bases and J gave up 2 bases; unmatched junction bases: 5. CDR3 length: 14 amino acids. The CDR3 coding sequence is TGTGCCAGCAGCCGGTGGGGGGGGCAAGAGACCCAGTACTTC. Translated, it gives CASSRWGGQETQYF.

Notes on this clone: A junction boundary mismatches the germline segment, possibly from a read error. The genes are TRBV2 and TRBJ2-2; D gene ambiguous. Germline CDR1 is SNHLY and CDR2 is FYNNEI. The CDR3 loop spans 14 amino acids. CDR3 amino acids: CASREGPYTGELFF. The CDR3 DNA reads as TGTGCCAGCAGAGAAGGACCCTACACCGGGGAGCTGTTTTTT.

This clone came up a few times. J is TRBJ2-1 and V is TRBV7-8, with 7 nucleotides matching TRBD2. V lost 8 bases, J lost 0 bases, and 7 bases stayed unmatched. The CDR3 has 15 amino acids. CDR1 and CDR2 from the germline V gene are SGHVS and FQNEAQ. CDR3 residues: CASYPGRSSYNEQFF. The DNA of the CDR3 is TGTGCCAGCTACCCCGGGAGGAGCTCCTACAATGAGCAGTTCTTC.

Only a few counts were recorded for this clone. The V call is TRBV29-1, the J call TRBJ2-1, with 10 nucleotides matching TRBD2. This CDR3 spans 14 amino acids. The trim removed 6 bases at V and 5 bases at J, leaving 7 bases unmatched. CDR1 and CDR2 (germline): SQVTM, ANQGSEA. The CDR3 region is CSVDGLAEHNEQFF. The CDR3 DNA reads as TGCAGCGTAGACGGACTAGCGGAACACAATGAGCAGTTCTTC.

Written as DNA, the CDR3 is TGCGCCAACGCGTGTAGCGGGGTGCTCAATGAGCAGTTCTTC. It is translated as CANACSGVLNEQFF. The chain carries TRBV10-1 and TRBJ2-1, with 8 bases matching TRBD2. The CDR3 sequence is 14 residues long. Germline assignment: CDR1 WNHNN and CDR2 SYGVQD (reference sequence). Trimming cost V 10 bases and J 6 bases; bases outside gene matches: 11.

This chain links TRBV21-1 with TRBJ2-2; TRBD1 was called by the table and not checked on the DNA. TRBV21-1 is described as a pseudogene. CDR3 size: 22 residues. The CDR3: CASSKGWPRLMGTGGRTGELFF. In DNA, the CDR3 is TGTGCCAGCAGCAAAGGGTGGCCGCGCTTGATGGGGACAGGGGGTCGTACCGGGGAGCTGTTTTTT.